A selection of T cell receptor beta chains follows, all from one sample in a study of T cell responses to AZD1222 COVID-19 vaccine. Sequenced by immunoSEQ multiplex PCR; TCRdb stores in-frame clones only, minus some. Altogether fewer than 150,000 clones are present, about 87% being singletons, with the ten largest covering 6.5%. Here the sequenced sample was peripheral blood, taken 28 days after the second AZD1222 dose. The receptor source for this set is an adult who received the AZD1222 COVID-19 vaccine. Both conserved end residues are part of each CDR3. A D gene is named only where the DNA matches it firmly. Rows may omit the clone size; those that give it use once, few, many or a size class.

j_call | clone_size | v_call | d_call | cdr3_nt | cdr3_aa
TRBJ1-1 | NA | TRBV3-1/TRBV3-2 | NA | TGTGCCAGCAGCCAAAGCCCAGGGAGCACTGAAGCTTTCTTT | CASSQSPGSTEAFF
TRBJ2-1 | NA | TRBV18 | TRBD2 | TGTGCCAGCTCACCAAGGCTAGCGGGGGGAGGCTCCTACAATGAGCAGTTCTTC | CASSPRLAGGGSYNEQFF
TRBJ1-5 | NA | TRBV7-9 | NA | TGTGCCAGCAGCGATGGGGACCGGGACAGCAATCAGCCCCAGCATTTT | CASSDGDRDSNQPQHF
TRBJ2-3 | NA | TRBV7-6 | TRBD1 | TGTGCCAGCAGCTCAGGACAGGGCACAGATACGCAGTATTTT | CASSSGQGTDTQYF
TRBJ1-4 | NA | TRBV7-2 | TRBD1 | TGTGCCAGCAGCTTATACCCGCCGGGGCCAGGGGGTGAAAAACTGTTTTTT | CASSLYPPGPGGEKLFF
TRBJ2-1 | NA | TRBV27 | NA | TGTGCCAGCAGCCGAGACAGGCTCCCCTACAATGAGCAGTTCTTC | CASSRDRLPYNEQFF
TRBJ1-5 | NA | TRBV5-6 | NA | TGTGCCAGCAGCTTGGACGGGAACAGCCTAAATCAGCCCCAGCATTTT | CASSLDGNSLNQPQHF
TRBJ1-1 | NA | TRBV29-1 | NA | TGCAGCGTAGGAAGGACAGCCTACACTGAAGCTTTCTTT | CSVGRTAYTEAFF
TRBJ2-2 | NA | TRBV5-1 | TRBD1 | TGCGCCAGCAGCTTGTTCGGGACAGGGACCGGGGAGCTGTTTTTT | CASSLFGTGTGELFF
TRBJ2-2 | NA | TRBV19 | NA | TGTGCCAGTAACGGAGCGGGCTTGACGAACACCGGGGAGCTGTTTTTT | CASNGAGLTNTGELFF
TRBJ1-6 | NA | TRBV2 | TRBD1 | TGTGCCAGCAGGATCGACAGGGTTCCCTATAATTCACCCCTCCACTTT | CASRIDRVPYNSPLHF
TRBJ2-2 | NA | TRBV10-3 | TRBD1 | TGTGCCATCAAAATCGGGACAGGGGACACCGGGGAGCTGTTTTTT | CAIKIGTGDTGELFF
TRBJ1-2 | NA | TRBV4-1 | NA | TGCGCCAGCAGCCACCAAGCGGGGGGTTACCCCTATGGCTACACCTTC | CASSHQAGGYPYGYTF
TRBJ1-5 | NA | TRBV6-8 | TRBD1 | TGTGCCAGCCGCCTTGACAGGGGAAATCAGCCCCAGCATTTT | CASRLDRGNQPQHF
TRBJ2-1 | once | TRBV6-2/TRBV6-3 | TRBD2 | TGTGCCAGCAGTTGGGGCGGGGGGGCATACAATGAGCAGTTCTTC | CASSWGGGAYNEQFF
TRBJ1-2 | NA | TRBV19 | NA | TGTGCCAGTAGTGAAGGGCGATATGGCTACACCTTC | CASSEGRYGYTF
TRBJ2-5 | NA | TRBV15 | TRBD2 | TGTGCCACCAGCAGAGGAGCCCTAGGAGCGGGGGGAGCTGGGACCCAGTACTTC | CATSRGALGAGGAGTQYF
TRBJ1-1 | NA | TRBV30 | NA | TGTGCCTGGAGTAGAGTCAGGGGACACAATGAAGCTTTCTTT | CAWSRVRGHNEAFF
TRBJ1-6 | once | TRBV19 | NA | TGTGCCAGTAGTGCTCGGGGCAGCTCCTATAATTCACCCCTCCACTTT | CASSARGSSYNSPLHF
TRBJ2-5 | once | TRBV3-1/TRBV3-2 | NA | TGTGCCAGCAGCCAAGTGGCAGTCAGCCAAGAGACCCAGTACTTC | CASSQVAVSQETQYF
TRBJ1-2 | NA | TRBV5-1 | TRBD1 | TGCGCCAGCAGCTTGGCAGGGAGGGGGCTAGTCTATGGCTACACCTTC | CASSLAGRGLVYGYTF
TRBJ2-5 | NA | TRBV7-8 | NA | TGTGCCAGCAGCGCCGTGTCGGTCGTGGAGACCCAGTACTTC | CASSAVSVVETQYF
TRBJ2-2 | NA | TRBV15 | NA | TGTGCCACCAGCAGAGTACAACAGGGGGAGCTGTTTTTT | CATSRVQQGELFF
TRBJ1-4 | few | TRBV18 | TRBD1 | TGTGCCAGCTCGGACAGGGGTCTAGCTGAAAAACTGTTTTTT | CASSDRGLAEKLFF
TRBJ1-1 | NA | TRBV28 | TRBD1 | TGTGCCAGCAGTTTATGGGGACAGGGGGCAACTGAAGCTTTCTTT | CASSLWGQGATEAFF